This T cell receptor beta chain was sequenced during a study of cytomegalovirus exposure and HLA in healthy donors. A note on this clone: Its antigen is unidentified.

General study points: A further, later analysis showed that HLA-associated TCR beta chains (compared with equally common others) were more clonally expanded.

The CDR3 loop spans 16 amino acids. In germline, CDR1 is KGHSH, CDR2 LQKENI. The V and J ends lost 2 bases and 1 base respectively, with 9 bases between them. In the PCR, 60 Vbeta and 13 Jbeta primers were used. Sequencing was performed with immunoSEQ multiplex PCR; in TCRdb, only in-frame clones are kept and a portion is missing. The data hold fewer than 200,000 clones, with roughly 70% observed a single time. The receptor comes from a woman aged 50 to 65 in good health and CMV-seropositive. Material for sequencing was PBMCs. This chain uses TRBV18 with TRBJ2-6, with D perhaps TRBD2 (6 bases). The CDR3 protein is CASSPVRGSGANVLTF. The CDR3, as DNA: TGTGCCAGCTCACCAGTCCGGGGGTCTGGGGCCAACGTCCTGACTTTC.